The text below deals with one TCR beta chain. Assay used: immunoSEQ multiplex PCR; TCRdb lists only in-frame clones, some missing. The table records approximately 9,000 clones, roughly four fifths of them present only once. The CDR3 is 13 residues long. Germline assignment: CDR1 LNHDA and CDR2 SQIVND (reference sequence). V dropped 9 bases and J dropped 7 bases, with 19 bases sitting between them. This sample was included in a study of PD-1 blockade in classical Hodgkin lymphoma. Time point meaning: cycle 4 day 1 (C4D1), after more than five weeks of nivolumab. Patients all relapsed after autologous stem cell transplantation, and there was variation in brentuximab vedotin exposure. Negative selection with magnetic separation was used to purify CD4+ T cells from thawed PBMCs.

The receptor comes from a human donor with classical Hodgkin lymphoma. Sequencing was performed on CD4+ T cells from blood, taken before the fourth cycle of nivolumab. The rearrangement joins TRBV19 to TRBJ2-7, with D maybe TRBD1 (7 bases). CDR3 bases: TGTGCCAGCCAGGCGGAGGGGGCGAGGGAGCAGTACTTC. It yields the protein CASQAEGAREQYF.